What follows describes a single TCR beta chain. The antigen remains unidentified. A deep-level run was used for the assay. TCRdb's table, derived via immunoSEQ multiplex PCR, lists solely in-frame clones and lacks some. The repertoire consists of around 2,000,000 clones, with over 85% occurring once and the leading ten covering 0.1% to 0.15%. This record belongs to a study of shared clonotypes between healthy human individuals. Findings of the study overall: Generation probabilities of non-shared clonotypes were lower (relative to those shared by all four donors).

The CDR3 extends over 16 amino acids. V dropped 3 bases and J dropped 7; count of bases not matched to a gene: 11. Per the germline V gene, CDR1 is MGHRA and CDR2 is YSYEKL. Specimen: naive CD4+ T cells sorted from blood. Subset here: CD45RA+ positively selected. This TCR was sampled from a man between 18 and 35 years old in good health. The genes are TRBV4-1 and TRBJ2-1, with 8 bases identical to TRBD2. The chain's CDR3 is CASSHPSRGGPNEQFF. Written as DNA, the CDR3 is TGCGCCAGCAGCCACCCTTCTCGGGGGGGCCCAAATGAGCAGTTCTTC.